The present T cell receptor beta chain was sequenced within a study of T-cell memory formation after mild COVID-19. V dropped 2 bases and J dropped 6 bases, with 14 bases sitting between them. Germline lookup yields CDR1 SGHTA and CDR2 FQGNSA. CDR3 length: 14 residues. TCRdb reprocessed the 5' RACE reads via MiXCR and lists one record per CDR3 protein. This table has approximately 290,000 distinct CDR3 sequences, roughly 8.2% appearing once. General study points: Pre-infection memory contained some responding clones, which suggested that cross-reactive memory had joined.

In this sample, this clonotype turned up many times. Its antigen remains unidentified. The sequence was collected from a man aged 18 to 30 who had mild COVID-19 (a few samples of this study predate the infection). Cell type and time point are not known. The J gene is TRBJ2-7, the V gene TRBV7-2; no definite D call. Sequences were obtained from PBMCs or a T cell subset sorted from them (not recorded which). CDR3: CASSLNVGSGEQYV. CDR3 in DNA: TGTGCCAGCAGCTTAAACGTAGGATCGGGCGAGCAGTACGTC.